This T cell receptor (beta chain) was recovered during a study of blood T cell repertoires in COVID-19. On the study more broadly: Sources were T cells, B-cell-depleted T cells, or PBMCs; the material itself was cDNA or gDNA.

The protocol was immunoSEQ multiplex PCR, while the TCRdb copy is restricted to in-frame clones and leaves out a portion. The table records about 300,000 clones, 70% to 90% of them present only once. J lost 2 bases, V lost 0 bases, and 11 bases had no gene match. This CDR3 has 19 amino acids. Germline values: CDR1 SGHNT, CDR2 YYREEE (reference sequence). The source material was peripheral blood. V gene TRBV5-4 combines with J gene TRBJ2-5, with TRBD2 matching 12 bases. This sequence was found in a woman in her thirties who had recovered from COVID-19. The CDR3 DNA is TGTGCCAGCAGCTTGGCTCTAACTAGCGGGGGGTTAACACAAGAGACCCAGTACTTC. This translates into CASSLALTSGGLTQETQYF.